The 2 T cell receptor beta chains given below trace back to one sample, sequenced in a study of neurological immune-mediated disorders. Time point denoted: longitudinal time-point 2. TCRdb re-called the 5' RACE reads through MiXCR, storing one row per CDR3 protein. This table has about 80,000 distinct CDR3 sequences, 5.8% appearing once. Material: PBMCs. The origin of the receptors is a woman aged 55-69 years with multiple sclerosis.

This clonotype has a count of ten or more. CDR3 nucleotide sequence: TGCAGCGTTGAAGTTGGGAACGGGGAGCTGTTTTTT. Its translation: CSVEVGNGELFF. The chain is built from TRBV29-1 and TRBJ2-2; D gene ambiguous. Germline lookup yields CDR1 SQVTM and CDR2 ANQGSEA. The CDR3 sequence is 12 residues long. The V and J ends lost 1 base and 7 bases respectively, with 7 bases between them.

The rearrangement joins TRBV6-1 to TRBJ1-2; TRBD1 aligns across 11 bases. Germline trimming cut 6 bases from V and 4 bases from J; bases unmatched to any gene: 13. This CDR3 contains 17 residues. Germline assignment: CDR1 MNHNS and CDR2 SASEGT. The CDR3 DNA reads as TGTGCCAGCAGCCAAGCAGGACAGGGGGCGAGCCTCTATGGCTACACCTTC. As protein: CASSQAGQGASLYGYTF.